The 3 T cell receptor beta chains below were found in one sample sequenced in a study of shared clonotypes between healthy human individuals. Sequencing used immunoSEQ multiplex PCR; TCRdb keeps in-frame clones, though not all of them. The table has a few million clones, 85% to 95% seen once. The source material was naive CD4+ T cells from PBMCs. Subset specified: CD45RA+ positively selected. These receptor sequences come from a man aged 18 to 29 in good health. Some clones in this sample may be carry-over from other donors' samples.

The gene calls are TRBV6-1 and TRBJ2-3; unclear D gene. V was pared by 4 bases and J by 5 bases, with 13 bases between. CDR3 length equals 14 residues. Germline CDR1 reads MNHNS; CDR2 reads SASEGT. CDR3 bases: TGTGCCAGCAGTGTGGGCCCCGGAGTAGATACGCAGTATTTT. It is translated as CASSVGPGVDTQYF.

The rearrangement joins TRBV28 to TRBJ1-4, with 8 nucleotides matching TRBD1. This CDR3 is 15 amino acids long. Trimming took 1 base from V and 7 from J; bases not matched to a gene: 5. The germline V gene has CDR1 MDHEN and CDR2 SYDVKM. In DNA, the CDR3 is TGTGCCAGCAGTTTATTCGCAGGGGGCCCTGAAAAACTGTTTTTT. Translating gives CASSLFAGGPEKLFF. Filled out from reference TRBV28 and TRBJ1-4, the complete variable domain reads DVKVTQSSRYLVKRTGEKVFLECVQDMDHENMFWYRQDPGLGLRLIYFSYDVKMKEKGDIPEGYSVSREKKERFSLILESASTNQTSMYLCASSLFAGGPEKLFFGSGTQLSVL.

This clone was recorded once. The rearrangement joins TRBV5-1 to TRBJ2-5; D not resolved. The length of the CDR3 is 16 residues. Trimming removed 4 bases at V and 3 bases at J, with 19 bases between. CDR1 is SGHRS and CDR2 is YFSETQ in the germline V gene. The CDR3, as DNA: TGCGCCAGCAGCGTCAATAGGGTGGATGGGAAAGAGACCCAGTACTTC. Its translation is CASSVNRVDGKETQYF.